Sequencing of this T cell receptor (beta chain) was carried out in a study of tumor-infiltrating lymphocytes in primary liver carcinoma. The CDR3 covers 14 residues. V lost 6 bases, J lost 12 bases, and 13 bases stayed unmatched. Germline loops: CDR1 MNHEY, CDR2 SVGEGT. The researchers produced TCR beta cDNA from roughly 550 ng total RNA with a constant-region primer. Researchers made the TCR beta libraries by running three nested multiplex PCR rounds with slightly modified ARM-PCR. With TRBV1-TRBV30 forward primers and a C-beta reverse primer, the first two PCR rounds were run for approximately 9 cycles each. In TCRdb, the multiplex PCR reads were re-called with MiXCR into one record per CDR3 protein. The top ten hold 26% of the sample, which has approximately 80,000 distinct CDR3 sequences, roughly two thirds seen once. Unsorted bulk tissue, roughly 20-34 mg of it, served as the source for co-extraction of RNA and DNA.

V usage is TRBV6-2 or TRBV6-3 and J usage is TRBJ2-1, with TRBD2 identical over 8 bases. Sample: tumor-adjacent normal liver tissue. The sequence came from a man aged 35 to 55 with primary liver carcinoma and hepatitis B virus infection. CDR3: CASSYQRECLWQFF. The CDR3 bases are TGTGCCAGCAGCTACCAGCGGGAGTGCCTCTGGCAGTTCTTC.